Listed here are 26 T cell receptor beta chains from one sample, sequenced in a study of beta chain features in type 1 diabetes. The entirety of the isolated RNA underwent reverse transcription, so expressed TCRB transcripts were sequenced. Clones were sequenced by immunoSEQ multiplex PCR, and TCRdb holds only the in-frame ones, with some missing. The table has 150,000 or so clones, 9% to 10% seen once; the top ten hold about 0.6%. The sequencing input was central memory CD4+ T cells from blood. The receptors originated from a woman between 40 and 55 years old in good health.

The chain joins TRBV5-1 to TRBJ1-2, with D maybe TRBD1 (5 bases). Trimming left V 4 bases short and J 4 bases short, with 11 bases between. Germline CDR1 reads SGHRS; CDR2 reads YFSETQ. The CDR3 is made up of 13 amino acids. In DNA form, the CDR3 reads TGCGCCAGCAGCCCCACCAGGGTCTATGGCTACACCTTC. Translation: CASSPTRVYGYTF. Full variable domain (remainder filled in from reference TRBV5-1 and TRBJ1-2): KAGVTQTPRYLIKTRGQQVTLSCSPISGHRSVSWYQQTPGQGLQFLFEYFSETQRNKGNFPGRFSGRQFSNSRSEMNVSTLELGDSALYLCASSPTRVYGYTFGSGTRLTVV.

This clone was seen a few times. V and J are TRBV5-8 and TRBJ1-2; 8 bases match TRBD1. In germline, CDR1 is SGHTS, CDR2 YDEGEE. Trimming cost V 4 bases and J 8 bases; bases outside gene matches: 10. The CDR3 length is 14 residues. As DNA, the CDR3 is TGTGCCAGCAGCCGTGGGACAGGTAGTCTGGGCTACACCTTC. This sequence encodes CASSRGTGSLGYTF.

V and J are TRBV4-1 and TRBJ2-2, with 8 bases matching TRBD2. V gave up 1 base and J gave up 2 bases; unmatched junction bases: 3. Per the germline V gene, CDR1 is MGHRA and CDR2 is YSYEKL. The CDR3 has 16 amino acids. As DNA, the CDR3 is TGCGCCAGCAGCCAAGTACTAGCGGTAAACACCGGGGAGCTGTTTTTT. Amino acids: CASSQVLAVNTGELFF.

This clone occurred a few times. Other DNA sequences in the sample encode the same CDR3. The rearrangement links TRBV29-1 to TRBJ2-3; 7 positions match TRBD2. CDR1 and CDR2 (germline): SQVTM, ANQGSEA. The CDR3 has 13 residues. Trimming at V came to 4 bases and at J to 0 bases, leaving 1 base not matched to a gene. In nucleotides, the CDR3 is TGCAGCGTTGTCGGGGGGAGCACAGATACGCAGTATTTT. Its translation is CSVVGGSTDTQYF.

This clone has just a few counts. The rearrangement uses TRBV2 and TRBJ2-5; the D gene is possibly TRBD1 (5 bases). This CDR3 has 10 residues. Germline V lookup: CDR1 SNHLY, CDR2 FYNNEI. Trimming took off 8 bases at V and 4 bases at J, with 5 bases between the two ends. This CDR3 reads CASGAETQYF. The CDR3 coding sequence is TGTGCCAGCGGGGCAGAGACCCAGTACTTC.

V gene TRBV19 combines with J gene TRBJ1-5; the D gene is possibly TRBD1 (6 bases). Trimming stripped 3 bases from V and 1 base from J, with 13 bases between. The CDR3 is 16 residues long. Germline CDR1 reads LNHDA; CDR2 reads SQIVND (reference sequence). The DNA of the CDR3 is TGTGCCAGTAGTATGTACTCAGGGGAGAGCAATCAGCCCCAGCATTTT. It is translated as CASSMYSGESNQPQHF.

J is TRBJ2-7 and V is TRBV19; 11 nucleotides align to TRBD1. Germline trimming cut 5 bases from V and 7 bases from J; bases unmatched to any gene: 7. The germline CDR1 and CDR2 sequences are LNHDA and SQIVND (reference sequence). This CDR3 has 14 residues. CDR3 DNA: TGTGCCAGTAGTGTCGGACAGGGGGCGAAAGAGCAGTACTTC. This codes for CASSVGQGAKEQYF.

This clone has a count of ten or more. This rearrangement joins TRBV29-1 to TRBJ2-3; the D gene is possibly TRBD1 (5 bases). The CDR3 totals 12 residues. V dropped 6 bases and J dropped 0 bases, with 7 bases sitting between them. Germline V gene lookup returns CDR1 SQVTM and CDR2 ANQGSEA. CDR3 DNA: TGCAGCGTATCAGGGAGCACAGATACGCAGTATTTT. Amino acid sequence: CSVSGSTDTQYF.

This clone came up a few times. This sequence joins TRBV5-1 and TRBJ2-6; D is possibly TRBD2 (6 bases). Germline V lookup: CDR1 SGHRS, CDR2 YFSETQ. This CDR3 has 18 amino acids. V shed 0 bases and J shed 2 bases, with 15 bases lying between them. The CDR3 DNA follows: TGCGCCAGCAGCTTGGATGCAGGGAGGAAAACTGGGGCCAACGTCCTGACTTTC. This translates into CASSLDAGRKTGANVLTF.

The V gene is TRBV7-2, the J gene TRBJ2-5; 10 bases match TRBD2. Looked up from germline, CDR1 is SGHTA and CDR2 is FQGNSA. V trimming: 5 bases; J trimming: 5 bases; junction bases outside the gene matches: 11. This CDR3 has 16 residues. CDR3 sequence (DNA): TGTGCCAGCAGCACTAGCGGGACTAGGTCTTGGGAGACCCAGTACTTC. The encoded protein is CASSTSGTRSWETQYF.

At least ten counts were recorded for this clone. The gene calls are TRBV10-3 and TRBJ2-6, with 9 bases aligning to TRBD1. CDR1 is ENHRY and CDR2 is SYGVKD in the germline V gene. This CDR3 comprises 17 residues. J lost 0 bases, V lost 8 bases, and 8 bases had no gene match. This chain's CDR3 is CAIGTGQGSSGANVLTF. DNA of the CDR3: TGTGCCATCGGGACCGGACAGGGGAGCTCTGGGGCCAACGTCCTGACTTTC.

This sequence joins TRBV10-1 and TRBJ2-7; D is perhaps TRBD1 (6 bases). V was trimmed by 3 bases and J by 8 bases, leaving 8 bases between them. Germline assignment: CDR1 WNHNN and CDR2 SYGVQD (reference sequence). The CDR3 has 11 amino acids. CDR3 sequence reads: CASSDRDKQYF. As DNA, the CDR3 is TGCGCCAGCAGTGACCGGGACAAGCAGTACTTC.

The V gene is TRBV6-1, the J gene TRBJ1-2, with 12 bases that match TRBD1. Germline loops: CDR1 MNHNS, CDR2 SASEGT. The CDR3 spans 15 residues. With 6 bases clipped from V and 0 bases from J, the junction kept 2 bases outside the gene matches. In DNA form, the CDR3 reads TGTGCCAGCAGGGGACAGGGGGCATCTAACTATGGCTACACCTTC. Protein: CASRGQGASNYGYTF.

V and J are TRBV29-1 and TRBJ2-7, with D tentatively TRBD2 (5 bases). The length of the CDR3 is 16 residues. V was trimmed by 6 bases and J by 2 bases, leaving 23 bases between them. From germline, CDR1 is SQVTM and CDR2 ANQGSEA. CDR3: CSVGEPPIIHPYEQYF. CDR3 DNA: TGCAGCGTCGGGGAACCCCCAATTATCCACCCCTACGAGCAGTACTTC.

This clone was seen only once. This chain uses TRBV11-2 with TRBJ1-1; possibly TRBD1 for D (6 bases). With 2 bases removed from V and 3 bases from J, the gap between germline ends came to 13 bases. This CDR3 has 15 residues. From germline, CDR1 is SGHAT and CDR2 FQNNGV. CDR3 loop: CASSLRQGGDTEAFF. In DNA form, the CDR3 reads TGTGCCAGCAGCTTAAGACAAGGGGGAGACACTGAAGCTTTCTTT.

The chain carries TRBV6-6 and TRBJ2-3, with D perhaps TRBD2 (6 bases). The CDR3 length is 14 residues. Germline loops: CDR1 MNHNY, CDR2 SVGAGI (reference sequence). The ends were cut back, 5 bases at V and 7 bases at J, with 16 bases in the middle. The CDR3 DNA reads TGTGCCAGCAGTACGGGGGTGCGCGCCAATACGCAGTATTTT. As protein: CASSTGVRANTQYF.

This clone was observed a handful of times. The chain uses TRBV15 and TRBJ1-2, with unresolved D. Trimming removed 1 base from V and 7 bases from J, with 7 bases in between. Germline CDR1 LNHNV, CDR2 YYDKDF (reference sequence). The CDR3 totals 12 residues. The CDR3 DNA is TGTGCCACCAGCAGAGTGGAGGGTGGCTACACCTTC. Its translation: CATSRVEGGYTF.

The CDR3 protein is CASTESESPGNTIYF. In nucleotides, the CDR3 is TGTGCCAGCACGGAGTCCGAGTCCCCTGGAAACACCATATATTTT. The rearrangement links TRBV25-1 to TRBJ1-3; D not resolved. The CDR3 length is 15 residues. Per germline, CDR1 MGHDK and CDR2 SYGVNS. Trimming took 7 bases from V and 2 from J, leaving 15 bases between them.

The chain has TRBV6-5 and TRBJ2-2, with D maybe TRBD1 (6 bases). The germline CDR1 and CDR2 sequences are MNHEY and SVGAGI. Between the trimmed V and J ends, which lost 4 bases and 4 bases, there was a span of 13 bases. There are 15 residues in the CDR3. CDR3 region: CASSLNRATTGELFF. The CDR3 region has the DNA TGTGCCAGCAGTTTAAACAGGGCGACCACCGGGGAGCTGTTTTTT.

Comment on this clone: Additional DNA sequences in this sample encode the identical CDR3. The genes are TRBV20-1 and TRBJ2-5, with TRBD2 identical over 8 bases. Germline lookup yields CDR1 DFQATT and CDR2 SNEGSKA (reference sequence). This CDR3 has 11 amino acids. J gave up 5 bases and V 6 bases, and 2 bases lay outside the gene matches. CDR3 bases: TGCAGTGCCCCGGGGGGGGAGACCCAGTACTTC. Translated, it gives CSAPGGETQYF.

The J gene is TRBJ2-4, the V gene TRBV11-2; tentatively, D is TRBD1 (5 bases). Germline V gene data show CDR1 as SGHAT and CDR2 as FQNNGV. This CDR3 region has 15 residues. V gave up 5 bases and J gave up 0 bases, with 11 bases separating them. The CDR3 loop is CASSGSRVAKNIQYF. In DNA, the CDR3 is TGTGCCAGCAGCGGATCCAGGGTAGCCAAAAACATTCAGTACTTC.

The rearrangement links TRBV10-3 to TRBJ2-5, with a possible D match to TRBD2 (7 bases). Germline assignment: CDR1 ENHRY and CDR2 SYGVKD. This CDR3 region has 14 residues. Trimming stripped 11 bases from V and 7 bases from J, with 23 bases between. The CDR3 DNA sequence: TGTGCCGCACGGGGGGCTCGGGACGAGGGGACCCAGTACTTC. It codes for CAARGARDEGTQYF.

This clone was seen ten or more times. This chain connects TRBV29-1 to TRBJ2-6, with D uncertain. V was cut by 6 bases and J by 4 bases, with 7 bases left in between. The CDR3 sequence is 12 residues long. CDR1 and CDR2 from the germline V gene are SQVTM and ANQGSEA. CDR3 bases: TGCAGCGTGACTTTGGGGGCCAACGTCCTGACTTTC. Protein product: CSVTLGANVLTF.

This chain uses TRBV4-1 with TRBJ1-4; 10 bases match TRBD1. V shed 3 bases, J shed 7 bases, and the junction held 5 bases outside the gene matches. The CDR3 extends over 15 amino acids. From germline, CDR1 is MGHRA and CDR2 YSYEKL. The CDR3 DNA is TGCGCCAGCAGCCATCCGGGACAGGGGATTGAAAAACTGTTTTTT. Amino acid sequence: CASSHPGQGIEKLFF.

V gene TRBV5-1 combines with J gene TRBJ1-2; a weak D match, TRBD1 (6 bases). Per the germline V gene, CDR1 is SGHRS and CDR2 is YFSETQ. V was clipped by 4 bases and J by 5 bases, with 12 bases between them. The CDR3 consists of 13 residues. The CDR3 bases are TGCGCCAGCAGCATGGACAGCGGGTATGGCTACACCTTC. Protein sequence: CASSMDSGYGYTF.

This chain joins TRBV20-1 and TRBJ2-5; D gene unclear. CDR3 length equals 11 residues. Germline CDR1 is DFQATT and CDR2 is SNEGSKA (reference sequence). V lost 1 base and J lost 5, with 5 bases in between. CDR3 amino acids: CSARGLETQYF. The DNA of the CDR3 is TGCAGTGCTAGAGGTCTTGAGACCCAGTACTTC.